The clone carrying this T cell receptor beta chain is a singleton in its sample. Its cognate antigen is unknown. Germline CDR1 reads SGHTA; CDR2 reads FQGNSA. V dropped 5 bases and J dropped 9; count of bases not matched to a gene: 11. The CDR3 runs 15 residues. PCR amplification relied on 60 Vbeta primers (plus 13 Jbeta primers). TCRdb's copy holds only in-frame clones and misses some; the assay was immunoSEQ multiplex PCR. The data show more than 85,000 clones, around 79% seen once. The record originates from a study of cytomegalovirus exposure and HLA in healthy donors. Whole-study results and caveats: Data from an earlier analysis indicated that most TCR beta V segments were productive either about 87% or about 30% of the time. An Asian-associated ancestry cluster reportedly showed fewer N-insertions than the approximately 700-donor mean in a later analysis.

The sequencing input was PBMCs. The sequence derives from a woman aged 25-40 years in good health and CMV-seronegative. The chain uses TRBV7-2 and TRBJ2-1; 9 bases agree with TRBD2. The CDR3 protein is CASSPMRLAELEQFF. The CDR3 DNA sequence: TGTGCCAGCAGCCCTATGCGACTAGCGGAGCTTGAGCAGTTCTTC.